Included here is one T cell receptor (beta chain) sequence, with context. The entry originates in a study of blood T cell repertoires in COVID-19. Whole-study context: The United States, Italy and Spain provided the acute and convalescent COVID-19 samples. The analysed material was cDNA or gDNA that came from T cells, B-cell-depleted T cells, or PBMCs.

Per the original methods: The assay estimated nucleated cells by amplifying reference gene primers. Profiling relied on immunoSEQ multiplex PCR, and the TCRdb table lists in-frame clones only, not all of them. V, J and clone size were drawn from that table, and D and trimming were deduced from the DNA. The sample yields about 300,000 clones, about 81% seen once. The CDR3 spans 15 residues. CDR1 is MDHEN, CDR2 SYDVKM, per germline. Germline trimming cut 5 bases from V and 7 bases from J; bases unmatched to any gene: 6. The chain uses TRBV28 and TRBJ1-4; 11 positions match TRBD1. The source is a human donor with COVID-19, enrolled during active disease. The donor label of this sample is uncertain. The specimen was peripheral blood. The CDR3 DNA reads TGTGCCAGCAGTACGGACAGGGGGCTGGGTGAAAAACTGTTTTTT. The encoded protein is CASSTDRGLGEKLFF.